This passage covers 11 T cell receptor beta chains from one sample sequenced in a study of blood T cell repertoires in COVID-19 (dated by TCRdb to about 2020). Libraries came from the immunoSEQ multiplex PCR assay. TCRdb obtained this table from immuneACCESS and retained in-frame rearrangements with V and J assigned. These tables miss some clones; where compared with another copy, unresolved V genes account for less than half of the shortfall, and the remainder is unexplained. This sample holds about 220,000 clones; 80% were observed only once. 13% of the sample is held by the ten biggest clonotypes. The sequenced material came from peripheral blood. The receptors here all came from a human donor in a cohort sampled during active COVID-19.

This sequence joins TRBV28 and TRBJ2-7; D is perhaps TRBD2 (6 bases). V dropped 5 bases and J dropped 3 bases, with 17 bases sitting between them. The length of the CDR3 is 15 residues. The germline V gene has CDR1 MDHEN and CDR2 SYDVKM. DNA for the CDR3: TGTGCCAGCAGTCCCGGTGGAGGGAGAGTCTACGAGCAGTACTTC. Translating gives CASSPGGGRVYEQYF. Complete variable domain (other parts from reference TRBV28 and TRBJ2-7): DVKVTQSSRYLVKRTGEKVFLECVQDMDHENMFWYRQDPGLGLRLIYFSYDVKMKEKGDIPEGYSVSREKKERFSLILESASTNQTSMYLCASSPGGGRVYEQYFGPGTRLTVT.

CDR3 region: CASSTASGGLRFF. The CDR3 region has the DNA TGTGCCAGCAGTACCGCTAGCGGGGGACTGCGTTTCTTC. This chain connects TRBV27 to TRBJ2-1; 10 bases are a match to TRBD2. CDR1 is MNHEY and CDR2 is SMNVEV in the germline V gene (reference sequence). CDR3 length: 13 amino acids. The junction had 11 bases not matched to a gene; V was cut back by 5 bases and J by 16 bases.

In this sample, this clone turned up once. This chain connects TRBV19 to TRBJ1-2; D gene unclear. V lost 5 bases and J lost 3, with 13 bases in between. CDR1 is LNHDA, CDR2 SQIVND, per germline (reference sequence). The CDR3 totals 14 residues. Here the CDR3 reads CASSPDREDYGYTF. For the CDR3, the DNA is TGTGCCAGTAGTCCCGACCGAGAGGACTATGGCTACACCTTC.

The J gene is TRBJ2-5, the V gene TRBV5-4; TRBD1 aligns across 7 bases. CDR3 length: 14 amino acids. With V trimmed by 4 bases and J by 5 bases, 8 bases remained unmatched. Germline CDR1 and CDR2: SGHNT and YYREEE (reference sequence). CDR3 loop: CASSREGAGETQYF. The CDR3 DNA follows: TGTGCCAGCAGCCGAGAGGGGGCTGGGGAGACCCAGTACTTC.

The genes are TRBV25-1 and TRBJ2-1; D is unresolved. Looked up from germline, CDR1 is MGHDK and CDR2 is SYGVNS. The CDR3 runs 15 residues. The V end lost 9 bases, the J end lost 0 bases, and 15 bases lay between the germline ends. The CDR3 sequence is CARKWASYSYNEQFF. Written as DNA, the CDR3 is TGTGCCAGGAAGTGGGCAAGTTACTCCTACAATGAGCAGTTCTTC.

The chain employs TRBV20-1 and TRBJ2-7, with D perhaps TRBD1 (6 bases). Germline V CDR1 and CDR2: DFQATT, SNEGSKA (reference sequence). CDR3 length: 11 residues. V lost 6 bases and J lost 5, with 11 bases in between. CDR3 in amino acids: CSAADSNEQYF. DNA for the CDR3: TGCAGTGCCGCGGACAGCAACGAGCAGTACTTC.

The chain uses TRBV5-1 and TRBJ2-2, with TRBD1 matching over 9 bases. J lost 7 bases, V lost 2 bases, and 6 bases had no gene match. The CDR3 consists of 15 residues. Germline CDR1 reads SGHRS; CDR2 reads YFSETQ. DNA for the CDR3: TGCGCCAGCAGCTTTACAGGGGGCGGATACGGGGAGCTGTTTTTT. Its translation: CASSFTGGGYGELFF.

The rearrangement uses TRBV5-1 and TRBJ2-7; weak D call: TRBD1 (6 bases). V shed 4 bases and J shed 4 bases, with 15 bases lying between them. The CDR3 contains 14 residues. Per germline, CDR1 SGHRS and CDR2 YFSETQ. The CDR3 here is CASSPRKGGYEQYF. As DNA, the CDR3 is TGCGCCAGCAGCCCCCGGAAAGGGGGTTACGAGCAGTACTTC. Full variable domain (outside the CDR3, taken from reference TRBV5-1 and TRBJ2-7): KAGVTQTPRYLIKTRGQQVTLSCSPISGHRSVSWYQQTPGQGLQFLFEYFSETQRNKGNFPGRFSGRQFSNSRSEMNVSTLELGDSALYLCASSPRKGGYEQYFGPGTRLTVT.

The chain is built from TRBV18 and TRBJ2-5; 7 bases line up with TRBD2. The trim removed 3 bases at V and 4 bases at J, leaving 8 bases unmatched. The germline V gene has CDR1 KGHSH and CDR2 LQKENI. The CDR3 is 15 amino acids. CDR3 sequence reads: CASSPPLAGRETQYF. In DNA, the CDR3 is TGTGCCAGCTCACCCCCTTTAGCGGGCAGAGAGACCCAGTACTTC.

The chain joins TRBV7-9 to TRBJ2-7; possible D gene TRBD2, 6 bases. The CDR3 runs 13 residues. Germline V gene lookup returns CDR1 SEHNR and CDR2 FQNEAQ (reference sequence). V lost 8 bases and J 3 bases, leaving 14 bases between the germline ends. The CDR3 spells CASRGGGNYEQYF. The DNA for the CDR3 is TGTGCCAGCCGGGGCGGCGGGAACTACGAGCAGTACTTC.

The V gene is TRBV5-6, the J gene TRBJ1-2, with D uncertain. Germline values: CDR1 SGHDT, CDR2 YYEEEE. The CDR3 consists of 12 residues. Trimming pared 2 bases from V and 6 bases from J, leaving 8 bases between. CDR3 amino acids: CASSFGLNGYTF. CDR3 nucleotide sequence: TGTGCCAGCAGCTTTGGACTGAATGGCTACACCTTC.